Reported below is one TCR beta chain. Its antigen is currently unknown. This sample is drawn from a study of T cell responses to AZD1222 COVID-19 vaccine. Notes on the study in general: Mostly white British, mostly female donors; authors suggested clonal diversity may be underestimated.

Profiling relied on immunoSEQ multiplex PCR, and the TCRdb table lists in-frame clones only, not all of them. This repertoire shows under 200,000 clones, approximately 91% found once; its top ten account for 0.99%. Trimming cost V 6 bases and J 6 bases, with 8 bases left between them. The CDR3 length is 12 residues. This material consisted of peripheral blood, taken on day 0 of AZD1222 vaccination. This chain uses TRBV12-3 or TRBV12-4 with TRBJ2-2; TRBD2 might be the D (6 bases). The origin of this receptor is an adult in good health. Here the CDR3 reads CASSRGSGELFF. CDR3 DNA sequence: TGTGCCAGCAGCCGGGGGTCCGGGGAGCTGTTTTTT.